This is a list of T cell receptor beta chains from one sample in a study of response to subunit inactivated influenza vaccine. TCRdb reprocessed the RT-PCR reads with MiXCR, giving one entry per CDR3 protein. The sample has 700,000 to 800,000 distinct CDR3 sequences; approximately 18% are singletons. The sequences come from PBMCs from blood, collected roughly 5 days after vaccination. Receptor source: a middle-aged man who received an inactivated influenza vaccine. Each CDR3 is given with its conserved first and last residue. D genes are given only for firm matches. Clone size, where shown, is once, few, many, or a class for clones that have expanded.

many | TRBJ1-4 | NA | TRBV12-3/TRBV12-4 | CASSGLGHKLEKLFF | TGTGCCAGCAGCGGCCTGGGACATAAATTGGAAAAACTGTTTTTT
NA | TRBJ1-2 | TRBD1 | TRBV6-2/TRBV6-3 | CASRTGGYYGYTF | TGTGCCAGCAGGACAGGGGGCTACTATGGCTACACCTTC
NA | TRBJ2-2 | NA | TRBV5-6 | CASSQGRAKIGELFF | TGTGCCAGCAGCCAGGGACGGGCTAAGATCGGGGAGCTGTTTTTT
many | TRBJ2-7 | TRBD2 | TRBV20-1 | CSAYTSGPTYEQYF | TGCAGTGCTTATACTAGCGGCCCCACCTACGAGCAGTACTTC
NA | TRBJ2-1 | NA | TRBV27 | CASSTAGPFNEQFF | TGTGCCAGCAGTACGGCCGGCCCCTTCAATGAGCAGTTCTTC
NA | TRBJ2-1 | TRBD2 | TRBV9 | CASSVGSGKAYNEQFF | TGTGCCAGCAGCGTAGGTAGCGGGAAGGCCTACAATGAGCAGTTCTTC
NA | TRBJ2-3 | TRBD1 | TRBV7-2 | CASSLAGQGPDTQYF | TGTGCCAGCAGCTTAGCTGGACAGGGCCCAGATACGCAGTATTTT
few | TRBJ2-1 | NA | TRBV12-3/TRBV12-4 | CASSPGPDGDNEQFF | TGTGCCAGCAGTCCAGGCCCCGACGGGGACAATGAGCAGTTCTTC
few | TRBJ2-3 | TRBD2 | TRBV29-1 | CSVEGPAGGPLRTDTQYF | TGCAGCGTAGAAGGCCCAGCGGGAGGGCCGTTGCGCACAGATACGCAGTATTTT
few | TRBJ2-1 | NA | TRBV10-3 | CAISVKDSYNEQFF | TGTGCCATCAGTGTTAAAGACAGCTACAATGAGCAGTTCTTC
few | TRBJ1-1 | NA | TRBV29-1 | CSVEDWELQSGTEAFF | TGCAGCGTTGAAGATTGGGAACTGCAGAGTGGCACTGAAGCTTTCTTT
NA | TRBJ2-4 | NA | TRBV4-3 | CASSHSGIGAKNIQYF | TGCGCCAGCAGCCACTCAGGGATTGGGGCCAAAAACATTCAGTACTTC
few | TRBJ1-2 | NA | TRBV25-1 | CASSELGRNYGYTF | TGTGCCAGCAGTGAATTGGGACGGAACTATGGCTACACCTTC
few | TRBJ2-1 | NA | TRBV29-1 | CSVVGADYNEQFF | TGCAGCGTTGTCGGGGCCGACTACAATGAGCAGTTCTTC
NA | TRBJ2-4 | TRBD2 | TRBV20-1 | CSATTPLAGIAKNIQYF | TGCAGTGCAACCACCCCACTAGCGGGGATAGCCAAAAACATTCAGTACTTC
NA | TRBJ2-2 | NA | TRBV24-1 | CATSPAGGYTGELFF | TGTGCCACCAGTCCGGCAGGGGGGTACACCGGGGAGCTGTTTTTT
NA | TRBJ1-5 | NA | TRBV11-2 | CASSLGVRDSNQPQHF | TGTGCCAGCAGCTTAGGGGTGCGGGATAGCAATCAGCCCCAGCATTTT
NA | TRBJ2-7 | NA | TRBV28 | CASSWMAGSGEQYF | TGTGCCAGCAGTTGGATGGCGGGCTCCGGGGAGCAGTACTTC
NA | TRBJ2-3 | NA | TRBV20-1 | CSANLGKDTQYF | TGCAGTGCTAACCTGGGAAAAGATACGCAGTATTTT
NA | TRBJ2-3 | NA | TRBV5-1 | CASRSEYTQYF | TGCGCCAGCCGCTCCGAATATACGCAGTATTTT
few | TRBJ1-2 | NA | TRBV3-1 | CASSQQVASPRGYTF | TGTGCCAGCAGCCAACAGGTTGCAAGCCCCCGGGGCTACACCTTC
NA | TRBJ1-6 | NA | TRBV4-3 | CASSQDWGRGSPLHF | TGCGCCAGCAGCCAAGACTGGGGGCGCGGGTCACCCCTCCACTTT
NA | TRBJ1-1 | NA | TRBV27 | CASSLNAGGAEAFF | TGTGCCAGCAGTTTAAATGCAGGAGGGGCTGAAGCTTTCTTT
NA | TRBJ1-1 | NA | TRBV4-2 | CASSQDQTEKAFF | TGTGCCAGCAGCCAAGACCAGACGGAAAAAGCTTTCTTT
NA | TRBJ1-3 | NA | TRBV6-5 | CASSYSGVGNTIYF | TGTGCCAGCAGTTACTCGGGGGTTGGAAACACCATATATTTT
NA | TRBJ1-1 | NA | TRBV14 | CASSQDVGGTEAFF | TGTGCCAGCAGCCAAGATGTGGGGGGCACTGAAGCTTTCTTT
few | TRBJ2-7 | NA | TRBV20-1 | CSASIAGIISYEQYF | TGCAGTGCTAGTATAGCAGGGATCATCTCCTACGAGCAGTACTTC
many | TRBJ2-3 | NA | TRBV4-2 | CASSQDTGADTQYF | TGTGCCAGCAGCCAAGATACCGGCGCAGATACGCAGTATTTT
NA | TRBJ2-2 | NA | TRBV10-3 | CAIGSSTNTGELFF | TGTGCCATCGGGAGTAGCACGAACACCGGGGAGCTGTTTTTT
few | TRBJ1-1 | NA | TRBV12-3/TRBV12-4 | CASSPWRNTEAFF | TGTGCCAGCAGCCCATGGCGGAACACTGAAGCTTTCTTT
few | TRBJ1-2 | NA | TRBV5-1 | CASSLVLSDGYTF | TGCGCCAGCAGCTTGGTCCTCTCGGATGGCTACACCTTC
NA | TRBJ2-3 | TRBD1 | TRBV20-1 | CSAWDRGNTQYF | TGCAGTGCTTGGGACAGGGGGAATACGCAGTATTTT
many | TRBJ1-1 | NA | TRBV4-3 | CASSQDLGARAYTEAFF | TGCGCCAGCAGCCAAGATTTAGGAGCCAGGGCCTACACTGAAGCTTTCTTT
NA | TRBJ2-3 | NA | TRBV28 | CASNGGDTQYF | TGTGCCAGCAATGGAGGAGATACGCAGTATTTT
few | TRBJ2-1 | NA | TRBV7-2 | CASSLSRQNYNEQFF | TGTGCCAGCAGCTTAAGTCGGCAGAACTACAATGAGCAGTTCTTC
NA | TRBJ2-3 | NA | TRBV12-5 | CASGLGGEDTQYF | TGTGCTAGTGGTTTGGGTGGGGAAGATACGCAGTATTTT
NA | TRBJ1-1 | NA | TRBV4-3 | CASSFNYRREFDTEAFF | TGCGCCAGCAGCTTCAACTACAGGAGGGAGTTTGACACTGAAGCTTTCTTT
few | TRBJ2-1 | NA | TRBV18 | CASSPISRNEQFF | TGTGCCAGCTCACCTATCTCCCGGAATGAGCAGTTCTTC
NA | TRBJ2-7 | NA | TRBV28 | CASATTGDGEQYF | TGTGCCAGCGCCACAACAGGAGACGGCGAGCAGTACTTC
NA | TRBJ2-5 | NA | TRBV4-1 | CASSQGTGDQETQYF | TGCGCCAGCAGCCAGGGAACAGGAGACCAAGAGACCCAGTACTTC
NA | TRBJ2-6 | NA | TRBV7-9 | CASSLQGNGANVLTF | TGTGCCAGCAGCTTACAGGGGAATGGGGCCAACGTCCTGACTTTC
few | TRBJ2-1 | TRBD1 | TRBV6-2/TRBV6-3 | CASSSPRGDRGDEQFF | TGTGCCAGCAGTTCCCCCAGGGGGGACAGGGGCGATGAGCAGTTCTTC
NA | TRBJ1-2 | NA | TRBV11-2 | CASSSGIGGYGYTF | TGTGCCAGCAGCTCTGGTATAGGGGGCTATGGCTACACCTTC
NA | TRBJ1-2 | NA | TRBV12-3/TRBV12-4 | CASSFGSGRGYTF | TGTGCCAGCAGTTTTGGTTCAGGTCGAGGCTACACCTTC
many | TRBJ1-4 | NA | TRBV10-2 | CASRQSEKLFF | TGCGCCAGCAGACAAAGTGAAAAACTGTTTTTT
many | TRBJ1-5 | NA | TRBV12-3/TRBV12-4 | CASNRGNQPQHF | TGTGCCAGTAACAGGGGCAATCAGCCCCAGCATTTT
NA | TRBJ2-5 | TRBD2 | TRBV11-1 | CASSLSLAGVIFGETQYF | TGTGCCAGCAGCTTATCGCTAGCGGGAGTAATTTTTGGAGAGACCCAGTACTTC
NA | TRBJ2-2 | NA | TRBV29-1 | CSALRGERTGELFF | TGCAGCGCCCTCAGGGGCGAGCGAACCGGGGAGCTGTTTTTT
once | TRBJ2-5 | TRBD2 | TRBV19 | CASSQPGLALETQYF | TGTGCCAGTAGCCAACCGGGACTAGCCCTAGAGACCCAGTACTTC
many | TRBJ2-1 | NA | TRBV7-9 | CASSLAGVNEQFF | TGTGCCAGCAGTTTAGCTGGGGTCAATGAGCAGTTCTTC